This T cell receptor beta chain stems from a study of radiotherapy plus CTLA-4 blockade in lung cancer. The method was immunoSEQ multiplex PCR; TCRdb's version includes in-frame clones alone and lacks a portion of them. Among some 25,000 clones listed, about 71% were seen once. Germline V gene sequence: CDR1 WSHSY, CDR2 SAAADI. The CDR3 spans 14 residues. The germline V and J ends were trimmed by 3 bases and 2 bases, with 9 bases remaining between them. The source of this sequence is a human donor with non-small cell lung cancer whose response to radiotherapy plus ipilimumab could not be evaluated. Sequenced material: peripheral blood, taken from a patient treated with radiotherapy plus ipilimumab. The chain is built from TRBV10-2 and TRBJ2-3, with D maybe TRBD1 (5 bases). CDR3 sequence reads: CASSEIQATDTQYF. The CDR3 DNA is TGCGCCAGCAGTGAAATACAGGCCACAGATACGCAGTATTTT.